This T cell receptor (beta chain) was identified during a study of CD8+ T cells in alopecia areata. With regard to this clone: Its cognate antigen is unknown.

The authors extracted RNA and reverse transcribed it into cDNA as the sequencing template. Generated by immunoSEQ multiplex PCR, the TCRdb table keeps only in-frame clones and is missing some. The data contain about 140,000 clones, under 60% of them singletons. General study findings and limits: Higher clonality and more expanded CD8+ clones appeared in lesional than normal scalp. Mice showed clearer TCR sharing than patients did, a gap that was possibly HLA-related.

Alopecia areata patients provided lesional scalp punch biopsies and peripheral blood, both collected for the study. Germline CDR1 reads GTSNPN; CDR2 reads SVGIG (reference sequence). The CDR3 contains 17 residues. Trimming stripped 6 bases from V and 7 bases from J, with 27 bases between. This clonotype originated in a human donor with alopecia areata. The J gene is TRBJ1-4, the V gene TRBV30; weak D call: TRBD1 (5 bases). Sequenced here: CD4+ T cells sorted from blood, sampled at week 0. The CDR3 nucleotides read TGTGCCTGCGCAGCCGATGTGGCCCTGAAGGGGAGTGAAAAACTGTTTTTT. Translating gives CACAADVALKGSEKLFF.